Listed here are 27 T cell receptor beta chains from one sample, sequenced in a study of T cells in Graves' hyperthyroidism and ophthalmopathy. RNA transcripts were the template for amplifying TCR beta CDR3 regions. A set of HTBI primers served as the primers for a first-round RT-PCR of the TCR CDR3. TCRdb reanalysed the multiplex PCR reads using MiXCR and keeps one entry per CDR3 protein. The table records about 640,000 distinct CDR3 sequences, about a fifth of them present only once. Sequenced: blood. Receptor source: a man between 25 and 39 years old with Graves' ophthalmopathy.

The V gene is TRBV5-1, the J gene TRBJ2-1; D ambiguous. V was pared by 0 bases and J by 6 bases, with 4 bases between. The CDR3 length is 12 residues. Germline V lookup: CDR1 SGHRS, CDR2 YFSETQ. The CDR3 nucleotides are TGCGCCAGCAGCTTGGAGGCCAATGAGCAGTTCTTC. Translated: CASSLEANEQFF.

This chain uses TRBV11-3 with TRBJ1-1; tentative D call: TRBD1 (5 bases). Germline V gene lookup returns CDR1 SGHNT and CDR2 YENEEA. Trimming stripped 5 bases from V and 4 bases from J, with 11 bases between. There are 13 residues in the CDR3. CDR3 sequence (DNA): TGTGCCAGCAGCATGGGACCGGGCACTGAAGCTTTCTTT. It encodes CASSMGPGTEAFF. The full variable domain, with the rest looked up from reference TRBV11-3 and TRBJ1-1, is EAGVVQSPRYKIIEKKQPVAFWCNPISGHNTLYWYLQNLGQGPELLIRYENEEAVDDSQLPKDRFSAERLKGVDSTLKIQPAELGDSAVYLCASSMGPGTEAFFGQGTRLTVV.

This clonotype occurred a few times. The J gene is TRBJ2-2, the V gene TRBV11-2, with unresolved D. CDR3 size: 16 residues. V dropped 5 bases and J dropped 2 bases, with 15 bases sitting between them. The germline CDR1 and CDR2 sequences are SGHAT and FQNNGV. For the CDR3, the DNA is TGTGCCAGCAGCATCTACCCCATAAATAACACCGGGGAGCTGTTTTTT. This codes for CASSIYPINNTGELFF.

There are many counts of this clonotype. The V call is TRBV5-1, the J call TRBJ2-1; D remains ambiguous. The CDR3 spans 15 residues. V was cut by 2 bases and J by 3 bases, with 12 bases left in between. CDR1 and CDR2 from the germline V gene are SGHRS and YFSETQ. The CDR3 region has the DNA TGCGCCAGCAGCTTTCTGTCAGGAGACTACAATGAGCAGTTCTTC. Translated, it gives CASSFLSGDYNEQFF.

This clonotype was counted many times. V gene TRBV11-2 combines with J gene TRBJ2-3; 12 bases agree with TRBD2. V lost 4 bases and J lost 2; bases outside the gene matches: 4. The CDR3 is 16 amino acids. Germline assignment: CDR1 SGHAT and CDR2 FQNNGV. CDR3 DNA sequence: TGTGCCAGCAGCTCCCGACTAGCGGGAGTCACAGATACGCAGTATTTT. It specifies CASSSRLAGVTDTQYF.

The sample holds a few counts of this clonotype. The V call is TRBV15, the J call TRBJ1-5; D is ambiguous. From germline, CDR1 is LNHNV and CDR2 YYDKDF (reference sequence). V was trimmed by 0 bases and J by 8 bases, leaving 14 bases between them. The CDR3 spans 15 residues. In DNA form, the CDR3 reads TGTGCCACCAGCAGAGATTCTGGCAATGGGAAGCCCCAGCATTTT. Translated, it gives CATSRDSGNGKPQHF.

The CDR3, as DNA: TGTGCCAGCAGCTTACCGAAGCGGGAGCCACAAGAGACCCAGTACTTC. Its translation: CASSLPKREPQETQYF. The chain uses TRBV7-9 and TRBJ2-5; 8 nucleotides align to TRBD2. Germline V CDR1 and CDR2: SEHNR, FQNEAQ (reference sequence). This CDR3 has 16 amino acids. V was clipped by 2 bases and J by 2 bases; unmatched bases: 7.

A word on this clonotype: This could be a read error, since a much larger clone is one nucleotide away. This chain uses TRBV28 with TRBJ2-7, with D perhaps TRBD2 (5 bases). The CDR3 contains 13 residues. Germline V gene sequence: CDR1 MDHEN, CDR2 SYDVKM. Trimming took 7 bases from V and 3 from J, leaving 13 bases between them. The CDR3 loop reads CASNLVRGYEQYF. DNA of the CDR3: TGTGCCAGCAACCTTGTACGGGGCTACGAGCAGTACTTC.

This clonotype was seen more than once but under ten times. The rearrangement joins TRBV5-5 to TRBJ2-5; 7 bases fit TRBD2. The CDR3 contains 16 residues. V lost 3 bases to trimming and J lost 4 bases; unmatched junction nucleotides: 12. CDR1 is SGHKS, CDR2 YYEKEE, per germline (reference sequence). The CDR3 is CASSWAGRAMAETQYF. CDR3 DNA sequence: TGTGCCAGCAGCTGGGCAGGGAGGGCAATGGCAGAGACCCAGTACTTC. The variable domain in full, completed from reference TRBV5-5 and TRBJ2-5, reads DAGVTQSPTHLIKTRGQQVTLRCSPISGHKSVSWYQQVLGQGPQFIFQYYEKEERGRGNFPDRFSARQFPNYSSELNVNALLLGDSALYLCASSWAGRAMAETQYFGPGTRLLVL.

This CDR3 is CASRAGGSNYEQYF. CDR3 nucleotides: TGTGCCAGTCGCGCTGGGGGAAGCAATTACGAGCAGTACTTC. The chain carries TRBV28 and TRBJ2-7, with D perhaps assigned TRBD1 or TRBD2 (5 bases each). V was cut by 9 bases and J by 4 bases, with 19 bases left in between. The CDR3 sequence is 14 residues long. Per germline, CDR1 MDHEN and CDR2 SYDVKM.

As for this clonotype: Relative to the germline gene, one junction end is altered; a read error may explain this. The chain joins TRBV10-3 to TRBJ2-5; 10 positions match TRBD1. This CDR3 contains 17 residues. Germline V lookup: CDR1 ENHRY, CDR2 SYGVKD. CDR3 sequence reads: CAVRPGTGAASRETQYF. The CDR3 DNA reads TGTGCCGTCAGGCCCGGGACAGGGGCCGCGAGTAGGGAGACCCAGTACTTC.

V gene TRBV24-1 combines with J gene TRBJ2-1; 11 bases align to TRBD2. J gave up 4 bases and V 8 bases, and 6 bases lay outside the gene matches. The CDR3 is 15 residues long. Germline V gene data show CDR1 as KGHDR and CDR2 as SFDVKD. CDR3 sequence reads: CATKPGTSGYNEQFF. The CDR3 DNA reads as TGTGCCACCAAACCAGGGACTAGCGGTTACAATGAGCAGTTCTTC.

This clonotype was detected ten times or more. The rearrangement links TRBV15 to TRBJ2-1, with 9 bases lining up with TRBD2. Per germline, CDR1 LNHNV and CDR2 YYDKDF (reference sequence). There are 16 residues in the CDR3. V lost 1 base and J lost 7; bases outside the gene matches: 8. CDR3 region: CATSRGLAGGLNEQFF. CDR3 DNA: TGTGCCACCAGCAGAGGTCTCGCGGGAGGGCTAAATGAGCAGTTCTTC.

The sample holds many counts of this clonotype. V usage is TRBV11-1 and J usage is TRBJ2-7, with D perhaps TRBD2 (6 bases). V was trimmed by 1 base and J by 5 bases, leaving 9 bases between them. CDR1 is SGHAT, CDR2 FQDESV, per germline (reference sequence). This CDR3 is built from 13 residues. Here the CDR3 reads CASSLVRGNEQYF. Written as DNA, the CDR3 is TGTGCCAGCAGCTTAGTGCGGGGCAACGAGCAGTACTTC.

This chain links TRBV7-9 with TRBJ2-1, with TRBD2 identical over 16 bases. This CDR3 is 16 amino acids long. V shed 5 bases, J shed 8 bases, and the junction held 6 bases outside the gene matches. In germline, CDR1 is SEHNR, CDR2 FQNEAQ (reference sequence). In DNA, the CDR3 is TGTGCCAGCAGCGTCGGGACTAGCGGGAGGGTATATGAGCAGTTCTTC. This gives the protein CASSVGTSGRVYEQFF.

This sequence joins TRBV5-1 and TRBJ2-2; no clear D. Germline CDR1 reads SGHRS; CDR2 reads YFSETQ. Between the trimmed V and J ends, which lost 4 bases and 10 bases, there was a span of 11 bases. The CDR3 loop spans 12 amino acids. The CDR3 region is CASSTAHEELFF. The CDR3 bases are TGCGCCAGCAGCACGGCCCACGAGGAGCTGTTTTTT.

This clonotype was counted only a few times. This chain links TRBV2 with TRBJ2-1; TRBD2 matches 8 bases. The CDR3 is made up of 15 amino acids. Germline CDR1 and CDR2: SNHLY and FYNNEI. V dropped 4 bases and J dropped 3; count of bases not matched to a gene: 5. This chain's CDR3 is CASSGGSGVYNEQFF. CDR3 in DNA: TGTGCCAGCAGTGGAGGTAGCGGGGTCTACAATGAGCAGTTCTTC.

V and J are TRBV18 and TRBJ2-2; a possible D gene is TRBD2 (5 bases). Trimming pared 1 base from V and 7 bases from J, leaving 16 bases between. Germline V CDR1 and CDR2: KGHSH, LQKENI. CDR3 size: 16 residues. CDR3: CASSPLLLDVNGELFF. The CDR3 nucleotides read TGTGCCAGCTCACCACTCCTACTAGACGTCAACGGGGAGCTGTTTTTT.

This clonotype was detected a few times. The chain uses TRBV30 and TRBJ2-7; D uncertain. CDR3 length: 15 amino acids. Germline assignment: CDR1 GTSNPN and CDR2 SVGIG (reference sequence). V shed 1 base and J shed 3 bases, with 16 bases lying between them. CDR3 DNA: TGTGCCTGGAGTGGACATCTCTCCAGGAGCTACGAGCAGTACTTC. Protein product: CAWSGHLSRSYEQYF.

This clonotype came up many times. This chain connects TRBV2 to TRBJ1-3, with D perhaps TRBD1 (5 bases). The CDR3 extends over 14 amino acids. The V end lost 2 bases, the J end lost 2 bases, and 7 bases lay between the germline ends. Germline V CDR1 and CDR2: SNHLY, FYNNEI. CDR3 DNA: TGTGCCAGCAGTGAACAGGGACCTGGAAACACCATATATTTT. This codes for CASSEQGPGNTIYF. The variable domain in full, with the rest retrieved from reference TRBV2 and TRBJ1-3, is EPEVTQTPSHQVTQMGQEVILRCVPISNHLYFYWYRQILGQKVEFLVSFYNNEISEKSEIFDDQFSVERPDGSNFTLKIRSTKLEDSAMYFCASSEQGPGNTIYFGEGSWLTVV.

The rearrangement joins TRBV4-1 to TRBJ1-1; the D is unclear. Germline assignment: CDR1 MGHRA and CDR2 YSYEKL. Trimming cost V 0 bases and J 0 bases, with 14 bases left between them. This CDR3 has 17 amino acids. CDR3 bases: TGCGCCAGCAGCCAAGAAGAAGGACGGAATTTGAACACTGAAGCTTTCTTT. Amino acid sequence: CASSQEEGRNLNTEAFF.

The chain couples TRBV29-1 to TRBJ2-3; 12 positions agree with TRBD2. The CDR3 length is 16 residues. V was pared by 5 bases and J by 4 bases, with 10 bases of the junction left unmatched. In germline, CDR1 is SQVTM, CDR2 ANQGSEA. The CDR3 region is CSVFDRLAGDSDTQYF. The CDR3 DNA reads TGCAGCGTTTTCGACCGACTAGCGGGAGATTCAGATACGCAGTATTTT.

The CDR3 DNA reads TGTGCCAGCAGCCCCGGACGGAGGATTAACTATGGCTACACCTTC. Residues: CASSPGRRINYGYTF. The chain couples TRBV6-1 to TRBJ1-2; no definite D call. From germline, CDR1 is MNHNS and CDR2 SASEGT. V was trimmed by 6 bases and J by 1 base, leaving 15 bases between them. This CDR3 is 15 amino acids long.

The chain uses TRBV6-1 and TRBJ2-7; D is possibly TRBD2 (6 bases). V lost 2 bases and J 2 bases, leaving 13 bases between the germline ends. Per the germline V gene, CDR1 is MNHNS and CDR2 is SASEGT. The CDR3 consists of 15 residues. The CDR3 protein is CASSEWAGPTYEQYF. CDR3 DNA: TGTGCCAGCAGTGAATGGGCGGGGCCGACCTACGAGCAGTACTTC.

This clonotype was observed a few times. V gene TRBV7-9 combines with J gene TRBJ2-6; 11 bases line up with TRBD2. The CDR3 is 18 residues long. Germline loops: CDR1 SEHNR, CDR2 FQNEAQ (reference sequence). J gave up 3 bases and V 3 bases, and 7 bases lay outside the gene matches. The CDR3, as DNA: TGTGCCAGCAGCTTGGATACTAGCGGGAGAAGTGGGGCCAACGTCCTGACTTTC. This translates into CASSLDTSGRSGANVLTF.

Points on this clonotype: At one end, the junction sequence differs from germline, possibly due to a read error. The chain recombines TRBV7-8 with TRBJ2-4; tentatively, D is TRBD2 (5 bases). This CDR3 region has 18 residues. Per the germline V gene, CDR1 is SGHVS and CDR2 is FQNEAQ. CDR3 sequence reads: CASSLASAAILAKDIQYF. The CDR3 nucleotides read TGTGCCAGCAGCTTAGCGTCGGCCGCAATCCTAGCCAAAGACATTCAGTACTTC.

DNA for the CDR3: TGTGCCAGCAGCCAAGAAACCGGAGAGCAGTACTTC. It yields the protein CASSQETGEQYF. The chain joins TRBV4-2 to TRBJ2-7; D is unclear. This CDR3 has 12 amino acids. Per the germline V gene, CDR1 is LGHNA and CDR2 is YNFKEQ. Trimming stripped 0 bases from V and 7 bases from J, with 7 bases between.